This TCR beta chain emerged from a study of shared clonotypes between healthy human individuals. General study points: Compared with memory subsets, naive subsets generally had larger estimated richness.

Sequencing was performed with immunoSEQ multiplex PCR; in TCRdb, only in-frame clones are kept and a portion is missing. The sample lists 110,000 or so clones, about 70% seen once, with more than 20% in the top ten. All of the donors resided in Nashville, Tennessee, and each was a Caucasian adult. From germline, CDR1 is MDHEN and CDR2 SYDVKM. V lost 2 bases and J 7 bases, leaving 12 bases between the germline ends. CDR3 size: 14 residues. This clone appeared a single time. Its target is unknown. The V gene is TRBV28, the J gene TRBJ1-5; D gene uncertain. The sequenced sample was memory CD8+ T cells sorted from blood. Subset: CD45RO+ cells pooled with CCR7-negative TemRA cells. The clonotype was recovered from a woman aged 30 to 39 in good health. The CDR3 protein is CASSLIRKEQPQHF. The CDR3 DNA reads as TGTGCCAGCAGTTTAATCAGGAAAGAACAGCCCCAGCATTTT.